This TCR beta chain is drawn from a study of response to subunit inactivated influenza vaccine. Germline V gene lookup returns CDR1 SGHRS and CDR2 YFSETQ. This CDR3 is 13 amino acids long. V was trimmed by 2 bases and J by 5 bases, leaving 10 bases between them. This clonotype has more than one count but fewer than ten. One entry per CDR3 protein results from TCRdb running MiXCR on the RT-PCR reads. Among hundreds of thousands of distinct CDR3 sequences listed, 15% to 18% were seen once. This sequence originates from a man aged 50 or older who received an inactivated influenza vaccine. Sequences were derived from PBMCs from blood, sampled roughly 12 days after vaccination. The chain recombines TRBV5-1 with TRBJ2-5; D is undetermined. CDR3 sequence (DNA): TGCGCCAGCAGCTTAGCGTTGGCGGAGACCCAGTACTTC. This encodes CASSLALAETQYF.